The clone carrying this T cell receptor (beta chain) was picked up a small number of times. The target antigen is unknown. Constant-region reverse primers amplified full-length variable regions, followed by semi-nested Nested Universal Primer A PCR. In TCRdb, the 5' RACE reads were re-called with MiXCR into one record per CDR3 protein. Of around 5,600 distinct CDR3 sequences listed, around 66% are singletons. General study findings and limits: The larger-cohort validation was restricted to a single TCR beta V-J rearrangement rather than whole repertoires. In terms of TCR gene usage, tumor memory CD4+ T cells clustered together with blood and lymph node memory CD4+ cells, as well as with lymph node naive CD4+ cells.

V gave up 6 bases and J gave up 0 bases; unmatched junction bases: 4. Germline assignment: CDR1 DFQATT and CDR2 SNEGSKA (reference sequence). This CDR3 spans 13 amino acids. The chain links TRBV20-1 to TRBJ1-1, with TRBD1 matching over 7 bases. Sequencing used memory CD4+ T cells sorted from a lymph node. Subset reported: memory CD4+ T cells, CD4+CD45RO+CD25-. The clonotype originates from a female donor with breast cancer. The CDR3 DNA sequence: TGCAGTGCGTCGGGACAGCTGAACACTGAAGCTTTCTTT. Translated, it gives CSASGQLNTEAFF.